A selection of T cell receptor beta chains follows, all from one sample in a study of T cell changes during pregnancy in multiple sclerosis. Method: immunoSEQ multiplex PCR; TCRdb's copy keeps in-frame clones and lacks some. The sample holds 30,000 to 45,000 clones, approximately 92% seen once. The sample was CD8+ T cells from peripheral blood mononuclear cells, taken in the first trimester of pregnancy. Every receptor here comes from a female donor with multiple sclerosis, enrolled in a pregnancy study. Each CDR3 is given with its conserved first and last residue. D genes are given only for firm matches. Size values are once, few and many counts, or a class for expanded clones, and some rows have none.

j_gene	len	d_gene	abundance	v_gene	CDR3aa	CDR3nt
TRBJ2-3	15	-	-	TRBV11-2	CASSSTTGGTDTQYF	TGTGCCAGCAGCTCTACTACGGGGGGCACAGATACGCAGTATTTT
TRBJ1-5	14	-	once	TRBV19	CASSIRDTNQPQHF	TGTGCCAGTAGTATAAGGGACACCAATCAGCCCCAGCATTTT
TRBJ2-7	13	-	once	TRBV6-1	CASSETISYEQYF	TGTGCCAGCAGTGAGACAATTTCCTACGAGCAGTACTTC
TRBJ2-1	13	-	-	TRBV6-1	CASSEQEQGGMFF	TGTGCCAGCAGTGAACAAGAGCAGGGGGGTATGTTCTTC
TRBJ2-7	14	-	-	TRBV2	CASSELDWSYEQYF	TGTGCCAGCAGTGAGTTGGACTGGTCCTACGAGCAGTACTTC
TRBJ2-2	16	TRBD2	once	TRBV27	CASSLYGGEVTGELFF	TGTGCCAGCAGTTTATATGGGGGGGAGGTCACCGGGGAGCTGTTTTTT
TRBJ1-4	15	-	few	TRBV5-1	CASSLERQGGEKLFF	TGCGCCAGCAGCTTGGAGAGGCAGGGAGGCGAAAAACTGTTTTTT
TRBJ2-1	16	TRBD2	-	TRBV30	CAWSVPAGGPYNEQFF	TGTGCCTGGAGTGTACCTGCGGGGGGGCCCTACAATGAGCAGTTCTTC
TRBJ2-3	15	-	-	TRBV6-4	CASSDSLGGTDTQYF	TGTGCCAGCAGTGACTCTCTAGGGGGCACAGATACGCAGTATTTT
TRBJ2-2	14	TRBD1	-	TRBV2	CATHRGRDTGELFF	TGTGCCACCCACAGGGGGCGGGACACCGGGGAGCTGTTTTTT
TRBJ2-2	14	-	-	TRBV7-3	CASSLNVGGGELFF	TGTGCCAGCAGCTTAAATGTAGGCGGCGGGGAGCTGTTTTTT
TRBJ2-5	14	-	-	TRBV7-8	CASSLVGTVETQYF	TGTGCCAGCAGCTTAGTGGGTACAGTGGAGACCCAGTACTTC
TRBJ2-2	13	-	-	TRBV30	CAWEDTSTGELFF	TGTGCCTGGGAGGACACTTCCACCGGGGAGCTGTTTTTT
TRBJ2-7	16	-	-	TRBV21-1	CASSKGRDLMGYEQYF	TGTGCCAGCAGCAAAGGGAGGGACCTTATGGGCTACGAGCAGTACTTC
TRBJ2-1	13	-	-	TRBV6-5	CASSYSSVHEQFF	TGTGCCAGCAGTTACTCATCGGTTCATGAGCAGTTCTTC
TRBJ2-2	14	-	-	TRBV7-3	CASSLGLNTGELFF	TGTGCCAGCAGCTTAGGGCTGAACACCGGGGAGCTGTTTTTT
TRBJ2-7	17	-	-	TRBV4-2	CASSRSPQRPFSYEQYF	TGTGCCAGCAGCCGCAGTCCACAGCGGCCGTTTTCCTACGAGCAGTACTTC
TRBJ2-5	14	-	-	TRBV4-1	CASSQGFGGETQYF	TGCGCCAGCAGCCAAGGGTTTGGGGGGGAGACCCAGTACTTC
TRBJ1-1	12	-	-	TRBV14	CASSSRRAEAFF	TGTGCCAGCAGCTCGCGTCGGGCTGAAGCTTTCTTT
TRBJ2-6	16	-	once	TRBV6-5	CASSYSEGPGANVLTF	TGTGCCAGCAGTTACTCGGAGGGTCCGGGGGCCAACGTCCTGACTTTC
TRBJ2-7	13	-	-	TRBV27	CASSLDSTYEQYF	TGTGCCAGCAGTTTAGACAGTACCTACGAGCAGTACTTC
TRBJ1-4	17	-	-	TRBV2	CASSEAPGGGIDEKLFF	TGTGCCAGCAGTGAAGCGCCGGGGGGGGGCATAGATGAAAAACTGTTTTTT
TRBJ2-2	18	TRBD2	once	TRBV7-6	CASSLDPSGGAIIGELFF	TGTGCCAGCAGCTTAGATCCTAGCGGGGGGGCCATAATCGGGGAGCTGTTTTTT
TRBJ1-4	13	-	-	TRBV11-3	CASSWSGVEKLFF	TGTGCCAGCAGCTGGTCAGGGGTAGAAAAACTGTTTTTT
TRBJ1-5	15	-	many	TRBV11-2	CASSLGRGDNQPQHF	TGTGCCAGCAGCTTGGGACGGGGGGACAATCAGCCCCAGCATTTT
TRBJ2-5	17	TRBD1	-	TRBV11-2	CASSLVRGQGAGETQYF	TGTGCCAGCAGCTTAGTTAGAGGACAGGGGGCAGGGGAGACCCAGTACTTC
TRBJ1-5	15	-	once	TRBV5-5	CASSFGTNAFQPQHF	TGTGCCAGCAGCTTCGGGACAAATGCCTTCCAGCCCCAGCATTTT
TRBJ1-3	14	-	-	TRBV13	CASNSGNSGNTIYF	TGTGCCAGCAACTCCGGGAACTCTGGAAACACCATATATTTT
TRBJ2-7	13	TRBD2	-	TRBV7-9	CASSPTTSGEQYF	TGTGCCAGCAGCCCAACAACTAGCGGCGAGCAGTACTTC